This T cell receptor beta chain was retrieved from a study of T-cell memory formation after mild COVID-19. Broader study findings: Whereas later expanders leaned CD4+, clones contracting day 15 to 85 showed a balanced CD4/CD8 makeup. For contracting clones, CD4+ ones sat mainly in CM and EM, CD8+ in EMRA. Still unconfirmed is whether the second-wave clones peaking on day 37 recognized SARS-CoV-2.

5'RACE with constant-segment primers built TCRalpha and TCRbeta cDNA libraries with UMIs. TCRdb reprocessed the 5' RACE reads via MiXCR and lists one record per CDR3 protein. Counted here are about 450,000 distinct CDR3 sequences, 20% to 25% occurring once; the ten biggest clones make up around 13%. Germline-derived CDR1 and CDR2 are LGHNA and YSLEER. After removal of 1 base from V and 3 bases from J, the junction contained 1 base not matched to a gene. The CDR3 consists of 14 residues. With regard to this clonotype: Its antigen is not identified.

The sequenced material came from PBMCs or a T cell subset sorted from them (not recorded which). The sequence derives from an adult woman who had mild COVID-19 (a few samples of this study predate the infection). Cell type and time point are not known. The genes are TRBV4-3 and TRBJ2-7; 9 bases fit TRBD2. The CDR3 region has the DNA TGCGCCAGCAGCCAAGTAGCGGGAGACTACGAGCAGTACTTC. The encoded protein is CASSQVAGDYEQYF.